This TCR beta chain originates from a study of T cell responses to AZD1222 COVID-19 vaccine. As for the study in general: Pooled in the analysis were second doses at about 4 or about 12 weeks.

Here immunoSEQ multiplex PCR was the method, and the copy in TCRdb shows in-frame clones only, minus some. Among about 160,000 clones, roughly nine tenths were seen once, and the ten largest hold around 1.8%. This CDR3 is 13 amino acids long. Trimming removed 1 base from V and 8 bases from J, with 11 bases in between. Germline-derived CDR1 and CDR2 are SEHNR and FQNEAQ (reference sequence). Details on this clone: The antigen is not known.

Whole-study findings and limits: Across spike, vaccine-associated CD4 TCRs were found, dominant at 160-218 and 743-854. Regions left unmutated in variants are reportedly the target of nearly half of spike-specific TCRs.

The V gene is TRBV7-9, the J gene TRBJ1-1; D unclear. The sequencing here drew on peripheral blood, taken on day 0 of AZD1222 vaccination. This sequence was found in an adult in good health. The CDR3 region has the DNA TGTGCCAGCAGCTTAGAAAGGGTATCGGAAGCTTTCTTT. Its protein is CASSLERVSEAFF.